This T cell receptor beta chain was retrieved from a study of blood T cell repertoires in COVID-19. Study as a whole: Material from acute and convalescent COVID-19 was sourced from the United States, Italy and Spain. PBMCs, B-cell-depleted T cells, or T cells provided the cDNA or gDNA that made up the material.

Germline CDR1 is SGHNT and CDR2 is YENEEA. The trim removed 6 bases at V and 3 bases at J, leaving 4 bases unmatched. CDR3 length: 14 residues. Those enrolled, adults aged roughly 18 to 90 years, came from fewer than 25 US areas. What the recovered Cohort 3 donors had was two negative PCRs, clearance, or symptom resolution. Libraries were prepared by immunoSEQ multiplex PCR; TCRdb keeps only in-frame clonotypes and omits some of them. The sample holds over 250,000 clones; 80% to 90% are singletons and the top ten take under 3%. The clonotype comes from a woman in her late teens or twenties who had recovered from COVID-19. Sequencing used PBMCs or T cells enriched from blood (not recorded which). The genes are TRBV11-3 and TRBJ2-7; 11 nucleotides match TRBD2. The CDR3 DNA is TGTGCCAGCAGTTCCGGACTAGCGGGCTACGAGCAGTACTTC. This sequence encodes CASSSGLAGYEQYF.